The rows below give T cell receptor beta chains drawn from one sample of a study of shared clonotypes between healthy human individuals. The assay was immunoSEQ multiplex PCR, and TCRdb's table has in-frame clones only and misses some. Of about 690,000 clones in the sample, about nine tenths are singletons; the top ten hold 34%. Sequencing was done on a sample of memory CD8+ T cells from PBMCs. Receptor source: a man younger than 35 in good health. Some clones in this sample may be carry-over from other donors' samples. The CDR3 runs from the conserved cysteine through the conserved F or W. The D gene is left open where the match is weak. Rows give clone size only sometimes, using once, few, many, or a class for an expanded clone.

J gene: TRBJ2-1
D gene: -
clone size: -
V gene: TRBV27
CDR3 DNA: TGTGCCAGCAGTTCCCTTAGCGGAACGAGCTCCTACAATGAGCAGTTCTTC
CDR3 protein: CASSSLSGTSSYNEQFF

J gene: TRBJ2-1
D gene: TRBD1
clone size: -
V gene: TRBV7-3
CDR3 DNA: TGTGCCAGCAGCTTAAATACCGGGACAGGGCAGTACAATGAGCAGTTCTTC
CDR3 protein: CASSLNTGTGQYNEQFF

J gene: TRBJ2-2
D gene: TRBD2
clone size: -
V gene: TRBV6-9
CDR3 DNA: TGTGCCAGCAGCAAGGGACTAGCGGGAGTCCTCGGGGAGCTGTTTTTT
CDR3 protein: CASSKGLAGVLGELFF

J gene: TRBJ1-5
D gene: -
clone size: once
V gene: TRBV12-5
CDR3 DNA: TGTGCTAGTGGCGATAAAGGGGAAAATCAGCCCCAGCATTTT
CDR3 protein: CASGDKGENQPQHF

J gene: TRBJ2-5
D gene: -
clone size: -
V gene: TRBV7-9
CDR3 DNA: TGTGCCAGCAGCTTATTATTTTCGGGCCGGGAGACCCAGTACTTC
CDR3 protein: CASSLLFSGRETQYF

J gene: TRBJ1-1
D gene: -
clone size: -
V gene: TRBV2
CDR3 DNA: TGTGCCAGCACCATGAACACTGAAGCTTTCTTT
CDR3 protein: CASTMNTEAFF

J gene: TRBJ1-3
D gene: -
clone size: -
V gene: TRBV5-1
CDR3 DNA: TGCGCCAGCAGCTTGCCTCAGGGTCCCGCTGGAAACACCATATATTTT
CDR3 protein: CASSLPQGPAGNTIYF

J gene: TRBJ2-1
D gene: -
clone size: -
V gene: TRBV5-1
CDR3 DNA: TGCGCCAGCAGCTTGGAAGGGGTATGGGAGCAGTTCTTC
CDR3 protein: CASSLEGVWEQFF

J gene: TRBJ1-2
D gene: -
clone size: -
V gene: TRBV7-9
CDR3 DNA: TGTGCCAGCAGCTTAGCGCACCCAGGTATCTATGGCTACACCTTC
CDR3 protein: CASSLAHPGIYGYTF

J gene: TRBJ2-7
D gene: -
clone size: -
V gene: TRBV4-2
CDR3 DNA: TGTGCCAGCAGCCAAGAGTTCGGGGGCTCCTACGAGCAGTACTTC
CDR3 protein: CASSQEFGGSYEQYF

J gene: TRBJ1-1
D gene: -
clone size: -
V gene: TRBV9
CDR3 DNA: TGTGCCAGCAGCCCCCGAGGGGGACTGTTTGGGAACACTGAAGCTTTCTTT
CDR3 protein: CASSPRGGLFGNTEAFF

J gene: TRBJ2-3
D gene: -
clone size: -
V gene: TRBV4-1
CDR3 DNA: TGCGCCAGCAGCCAAGGACGAACAGGGTTGGAAGATACGCAGTATTTT
CDR3 protein: CASSQGRTGLEDTQYF

J gene: TRBJ2-3
D gene: TRBD1
clone size: -
V gene: TRBV4-1
CDR3 DNA: TGCGCCAGCAGCCAAGGACAGGGCTACTCGGTCGCAGATACGCAGTATTTT
CDR3 protein: CASSQGQGYSVADTQYF

J gene: TRBJ2-3
D gene: TRBD2
clone size: -
V gene: TRBV7-9
CDR3 DNA: TGTGCCAGCGGGGTGGCGGGAGGGCCTGCAGATACGCAGTATTTT
CDR3 protein: CASGVAGGPADTQYF

J gene: TRBJ1-5
D gene: TRBD1
clone size: -
V gene: TRBV7-8
CDR3 DNA: TGTGCCAGCAGCTTATGGCAACAGGGGGATCAGCCCCAGCATTTT
CDR3 protein: CASSLWQQGDQPQHF

J gene: TRBJ2-7
D gene: TRBD2
clone size: -
V gene: TRBV10-3
CDR3 DNA: TGTGCCATCAGTGGTGAGGCTAGCGGGGCCTACGAGCAGTACTTC
CDR3 protein: CAISGEASGAYEQYF

J gene: TRBJ2-7
D gene: -
clone size: -
V gene: TRBV15
CDR3 DNA: TGTGCCACCAGCAGAGATGCGACTGCCTCCTACGAGCAGTACTTC
CDR3 protein: CATSRDATASYEQYF

J gene: TRBJ2-7
D gene: TRBD2
clone size: -
V gene: TRBV27
CDR3 DNA: TGTGCCAGCAGTTTATCGCGTTTTGGAACTAGCGGGGCAACCTACGAGCAGTACTTC
CDR3 protein: CASSLSRFGTSGATYEQYF

J gene: TRBJ2-2
D gene: TRBD2
clone size: -
V gene: TRBV10-2
CDR3 DNA: TGCGCCAGCAGTCTAGCGGATTTCACCGGGGAGCTGTTTTTT
CDR3 protein: CASSLADFTGELFF

J gene: TRBJ2-1
D gene: -
clone size: -
V gene: TRBV5-1
CDR3 DNA: TGCGCCAGCAGCTTGATTGTAGGGAATGAGCAGTTCTTC
CDR3 protein: CASSLIVGNEQFF

J gene: TRBJ1-5
D gene: -
clone size: -
V gene: TRBV6-5
CDR3 DNA: TGTGCCAGCAGTTACGGGGGGACCAATCAGCCCCAGCATTTT
CDR3 protein: CASSYGGTNQPQHF

J gene: TRBJ1-1
D gene: TRBD1
clone size: -
V gene: TRBV27
CDR3 DNA: TGTGCCAGCAGGTCCCTTAGGGGACAGGGGGTCCTGGGGACTGAAGCTTTCTTT
CDR3 protein: CASRSLRGQGVLGTEAFF

J gene: TRBJ2-7
D gene: -
clone size: once
V gene: TRBV29-1
CDR3 DNA: TGCAGCGTCCGGGACGCTGCGGGTTCCTACGAGCAGTACTTC
CDR3 protein: CSVRDAAGSYEQYF

J gene: TRBJ2-1
D gene: -
clone size: -
V gene: TRBV7-9
CDR3 DNA: TGTGCCAGCAGCGCAAAAGGTAGGGACGGAATCAATGAGCAGTTCTTC
CDR3 protein: CASSAKGRDGINEQFF

J gene: TRBJ2-3
D gene: -
clone size: many
V gene: TRBV5-5
CDR3 DNA: TGTGCCAGCAGCTTGCTAGATGGCGGTACCACAGATACGCAGTATTTT
CDR3 protein: CASSLLDGGTTDTQYF

J gene: TRBJ2-2
D gene: -
clone size: -
V gene: TRBV7-9
CDR3 DNA: TGTGCCAGCAGCCCCGTGATAGCGGTGAACACCGGGGAGCTGTTTTTT
CDR3 protein: CASSPVIAVNTGELFF

J gene: TRBJ2-7
D gene: TRBD2
clone size: -
V gene: TRBV11-2
CDR3 DNA: TGTGCCAGCAGCTTAGCGGCGGGAGGGTACGAGCAGTACTTC
CDR3 protein: CASSLAAGGYEQYF

J gene: TRBJ2-7
D gene: -
clone size: -
V gene: TRBV7-2
CDR3 DNA: TGTGCCAGCAGCTTAGACTCAGGGATGAGCTCCTACGAGCAGTACTTC
CDR3 protein: CASSLDSGMSSYEQYF

J gene: TRBJ1-5
D gene: -
clone size: -
V gene: TRBV19
CDR3 DNA: TGTGCCAGTAGTATAGGGGCCCCTGAGGGTTATCAGCCCCAGCATTTT
CDR3 protein: CASSIGAPEGYQPQHF

J gene: TRBJ2-7
D gene: -
clone size: -
V gene: TRBV10-3
CDR3 DNA: TGTGCCACCGCCTCGGGGCACGAGCAGTACTTC
CDR3 protein: CATASGHEQYF

J gene: TRBJ2-3
D gene: TRBD2
clone size: -
V gene: TRBV11-2
CDR3 DNA: TGTGCCAGCAGCCCCGGGGCTAGCGGGAGGCGAGGGACAGATACGCAGTATTTT
CDR3 protein: CASSPGASGRRGTDTQYF

J gene: TRBJ2-3
D gene: -
clone size: -
V gene: TRBV7-9
CDR3 DNA: TGTGCCAGCAGCTTAGGGGTTGCGACCACAGATACGCAGTATTTT
CDR3 protein: CASSLGVATTDTQYF

J gene: TRBJ2-7
D gene: -
clone size: -
V gene: TRBV2
CDR3 DNA: TGTGCCAGCAGGGAGGACGACTACGAGCAGTACTTC
CDR3 protein: CASREDDYEQYF

J gene: TRBJ2-2
D gene: -
clone size: -
V gene: TRBV7-9
CDR3 DNA: TGTGCCAGCAGCTTAAATTTGAGACTGGGGAACACCGGGGAGCTGTTTTTT
CDR3 protein: CASSLNLRLGNTGELFF

J gene: TRBJ2-5
D gene: -
clone size: -
V gene: TRBV30
CDR3 DNA: TGTGCCTGGACCGACCAGAGCCTCTCCTTGTCGGAGACCCAGTACTTC
CDR3 protein: CAWTDQSLSLSETQYF

J gene: TRBJ2-7
D gene: -
clone size: -
V gene: TRBV10-3
CDR3 DNA: TGTGCCGTTAACGCCGCCGGGGTAGGTTCCTACGAGCAGTACTTC
CDR3 protein: CAVNAAGVGSYEQYF